The 14 T cell receptor beta chains reported below all come from one sample, sequenced in a study of blood T cell repertoires in COVID-19. This table comes from immunoSEQ multiplex PCR, and its TCRdb copy is limited to in-frame clones, with some not included. Seen here are roughly 100,000 clones, about four fifths observed once, and the top ten hold approximately 38%. The material sequenced was peripheral blood. Receptors originate from a man of 80 years or more with acute or convalescent COVID-19.

V usage is TRBV5-4 and J usage is TRBJ1-2; TRBD1 agrees at 7 bases. The CDR3 has 15 residues. CDR1 is SGHNT and CDR2 is YYREEE in the germline V gene (reference sequence). J lost 7 bases, V lost 3 bases, and 12 bases had no gene match. The CDR3 spells CASSSGQAHWGGYTF. CDR3 coding DNA: TGTGCCAGCAGCTCCGGACAGGCCCACTGGGGTGGCTACACCTTC.

The chain combines TRBV7-3 with TRBJ1-2; a possible D gene is TRBD1 (6 bases). The V end was cut by 0 bases, the J end by 8 bases, with 16 bases between. Germline CDR1 is SGHTA and CDR2 is FQGTGA. The CDR3 contains 15 residues. The DNA of the CDR3 is TGTGCCAGCAGCTTAACTGCGACAGGTCGGAGCGGCTACACCTTC. Its translation is CASSLTATGRSGYTF.

This clone was seen more than once but under ten times. The V gene is TRBV7-2, the J gene TRBJ1-2, with no clear D. Looked up from germline, CDR1 is SGHTA and CDR2 is FQGNSA. The CDR3 runs to 16 residues. V shed 0 bases and J shed 3 bases, with 14 bases lying between them. The CDR3 DNA follows: TGTGCCAGCAGCTTAGCCCACTCACTCCGGGACTATGGCTACACCTTC. Residues: CASSLAHSLRDYGYTF.

V gene TRBV28 combines with J gene TRBJ1-1; 7 nucleotides agree with TRBD1. Germline-derived CDR1 and CDR2 are MDHEN and SYDVKM. This CDR3 region has 15 residues. V was pared by 4 bases and J by 1 base, with 6 bases of the junction left unmatched. The CDR3 DNA reads TGTGCCAGCAGTTCTCTGACAGGGTCGAACACTGAAGCTTTCTTT. Amino acid sequence: CASSSLTGSNTEAFF. Full variable domain (outside the CDR3, taken from reference TRBV28 and TRBJ1-1): DVKVTQSSRYLVKRTGEKVFLECVQDMDHENMFWYRQDPGLGLRLIYFSYDVKMKEKGDIPEGYSVSREKKERFSLILESASTNQTSMYLCASSSLTGSNTEAFFGQGTRLTVV.

The rearrangement joins TRBV27 to TRBJ1-4; D possibly corresponds to TRBD1 (6 bases). Per the germline V gene, CDR1 is MNHEY and CDR2 is SMNVEV (reference sequence). This CDR3 is built from 14 residues. Deletions cut 3 bases from V and 7 bases from J, with 12 bases between. CDR3 loop: CASSLAQGREKLFF. The CDR3 DNA reads TGTGCCAGCAGTTTGGCACAGGGACGTGAAAAACTGTTTTTT. The full variable domain, with the rest looked up from reference TRBV27 and TRBJ1-4, is EAQVTQNPRYLITVTGKKLTVTCSQNMNHEYMSWYRQDPGLGLRQIYYSMNVEVTDKGDVPEGYKVSRKEKRNFPLILESPSPNQTSLYFCASSLAQGREKLFFGSGTQLSVL.

The chain uses TRBV27 and TRBJ1-1; 9 nucleotides match TRBD1. V gave up 6 bases and J gave up 3 bases; unmatched junction bases: 8. Germline V gives CDR1 MNHEY, CDR2 SMNVEV (reference sequence). The CDR3 loop spans 15 amino acids. The CDR3 reads CASSRSRTGDTEAFF. The DNA of the CDR3 is TGTGCCAGCAGCCGATCCCGGACAGGGGACACTGAAGCTTTCTTT.

This chain uses TRBV6-6 with TRBJ2-5, with D unclear. Trimming cost V 3 bases and J 4 bases, with 9 bases left between them. CDR1 is MNHNY, CDR2 SVGAGI, per germline (reference sequence). This CDR3 has 13 amino acids. CDR3 sequence reads: CASSYVRAETQYF. The CDR3 DNA reads TGTGCCAGCAGTTATGTAAGAGCAGAGACCCAGTACTTC.

This chain joins TRBV7-9 and TRBJ2-7; 7 bases map to TRBD1. Germline lookup yields CDR1 SEHNR and CDR2 FQNEAQ (reference sequence). Trimming cost V 2 bases and J 6 bases; bases outside gene matches: 4. The CDR3 totals 13 residues. The CDR3 nucleotides read TGTGCCAGCAGCTTAACAGGGGTAGGCGAGCAGTACTTC. This sequence encodes CASSLTGVGEQYF.

This clone was found a few times. The chain uses TRBV5-1 and TRBJ1-4; D is uncertain. Germline CDR1 SGHRS, CDR2 YFSETQ. V was cut by 1 base and J by 7 bases, with 11 bases left in between. The CDR3 totals 14 residues. The CDR3 sequence is CASSLNSPREKLFF. The CDR3 DNA reads as TGCGCCAGCAGCTTGAATTCCCCCCGTGAAAAACTGTTTTTT.

Concerning this clone itself: A read error may account for a junction end that differs from germline. The chain employs TRBV3-1 (or the pseudogene TRBV3-2) and TRBJ2-7; 7 bases match TRBD1. Germline V gene sequence: CDR1 LGHDT, CDR2 YNNKEL (reference sequence). The length of the CDR3 is 13 residues. The CDR3 DNA follows: TGTGCCGGCAGCCAGGACAGGAACTACGAGCAGTACTTC. Protein product: CAGSQDRNYEQYF.

The rearrangement joins TRBV15 to TRBJ2-5; D perhaps matches TRBD2 (6 bases). CDR3 size: 12 residues. V was pared by 5 bases and J by 2 bases, with 6 bases between. Germline V gene lookup returns CDR1 LNHNV and CDR2 YYDKDF (reference sequence). The DNA for the CDR3 is TGTGCCACCAGCGGACTACAAGAGACCCAGTACTTC. It yields the protein CATSGLQETQYF. The full variable domain, in which reference TRBV15 and TRBJ2-5 provide the parts outside the CDR3, is DAMVIQNPRYQVTQFGKPVTLSCSQTLNHNVMYWYQQKSSQAPKLLFHYYDKDFNNEADTPDNFQSRRPNTSFCFLDIRSPGLGDTAMYLCATSGLQETQYFGPGTRLLVL.

This chain uses TRBV7-9 with TRBJ2-2, with 7 bases matching TRBD1. CDR1 is SEHNR and CDR2 is FQNEAQ in the germline V gene (reference sequence). With V trimmed by 5 bases and J by 4 bases, 10 bases remained unmatched. This CDR3 contains 16 residues. In DNA form, the CDR3 reads TGTGCCAGCAGCCGATCGACAGGGTATAGCACCGGGGAGCTGTTTTTT. This encodes CASSRSTGYSTGELFF.

The chain couples TRBV6-5 to TRBJ2-1; TRBD1 matches at 9 bases. Germline lookup yields CDR1 MNHEY and CDR2 SVGAGI. The V segment lost 6 bases and the J segment 6 bases; nucleotides outside the gene matches: 6. CDR3 size: 14 residues. Written as DNA, the CDR3 is TGTGCCAGCAGGAAGATGGACAGGGGCAATGAGCAGTTCTTC. It specifies CASRKMDRGNEQFF.

The chain carries TRBV24-1 and TRBJ2-7, with 7 bases aligning to TRBD2. V lost 3 bases and J lost 6; bases outside the gene matches: 7. CDR1 KGHDR and CDR2 SFDVKD come from the germline V gene. The CDR3 length is 14 residues. CDR3 amino acids: CATSDGGGTGEQYF. The DNA for the CDR3 is TGTGCCACCAGTGATGGGGGGGGGACGGGCGAGCAGTACTTC.